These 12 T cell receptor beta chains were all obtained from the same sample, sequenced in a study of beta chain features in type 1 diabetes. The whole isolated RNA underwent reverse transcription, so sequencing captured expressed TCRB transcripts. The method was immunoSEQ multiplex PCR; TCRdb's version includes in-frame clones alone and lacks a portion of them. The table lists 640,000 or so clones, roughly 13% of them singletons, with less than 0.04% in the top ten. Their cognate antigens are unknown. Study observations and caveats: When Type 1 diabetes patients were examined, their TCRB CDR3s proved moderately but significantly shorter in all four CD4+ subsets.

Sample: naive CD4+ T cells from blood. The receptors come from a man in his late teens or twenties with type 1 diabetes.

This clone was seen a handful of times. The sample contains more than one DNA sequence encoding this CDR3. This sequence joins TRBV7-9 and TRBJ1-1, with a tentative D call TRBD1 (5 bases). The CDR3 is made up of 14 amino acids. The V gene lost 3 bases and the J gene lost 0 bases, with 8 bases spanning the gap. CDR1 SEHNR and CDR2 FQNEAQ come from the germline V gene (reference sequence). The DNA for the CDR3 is TGTGCCAGCAGCTTCGGGACCGTGAACACTGAAGCTTTCTTT. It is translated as CASSFGTVNTEAFF.

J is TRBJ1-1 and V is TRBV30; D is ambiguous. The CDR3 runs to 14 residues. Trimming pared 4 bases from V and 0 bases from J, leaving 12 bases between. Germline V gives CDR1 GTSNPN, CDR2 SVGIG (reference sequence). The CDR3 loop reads CAWIRSHVNTEAFF. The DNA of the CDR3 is TGTGCCTGGATCCGAAGCCACGTGAACACTGAAGCTTTCTTT.

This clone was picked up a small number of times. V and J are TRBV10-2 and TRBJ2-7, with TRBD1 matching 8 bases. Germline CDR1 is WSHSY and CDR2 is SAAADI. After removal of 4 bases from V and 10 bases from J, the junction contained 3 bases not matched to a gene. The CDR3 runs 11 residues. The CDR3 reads CASSAGQGQYF. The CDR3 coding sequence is TGCGCCAGCAGTGCCGGACAGGGACAGTACTTC.

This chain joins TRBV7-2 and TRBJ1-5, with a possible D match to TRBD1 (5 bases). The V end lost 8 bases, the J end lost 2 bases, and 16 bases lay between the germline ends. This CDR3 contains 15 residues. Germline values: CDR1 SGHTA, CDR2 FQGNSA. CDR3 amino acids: CASGPPGIGNQPQHF. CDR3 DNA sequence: TGTGCCAGCGGCCCCCCAGGGATAGGCAATCAGCCCCAGCATTTT.

The CDR3 is CAWSVVRTDEKLFF. The CDR3 DNA follows: TGTGCCTGGAGTGTGGTGCGGACGGATGAAAAACTGTTTTTT. This chain joins TRBV30 and TRBJ1-4, with D uncertain. The germline V gene encodes CDR1 GTSNPN and CDR2 SVGIG (reference sequence). V was cut by 0 bases and J by 6 bases, with 11 bases left in between. The CDR3 totals 14 residues.

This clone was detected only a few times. This CDR3 is CASSMLGLLTNEQFF. The CDR3 region has the DNA TGTGCCAGCAGCATGCTAGGACTTTTAACCAATGAGCAGTTCTTC. The chain recombines TRBV7-8 with TRBJ2-1, with D maybe TRBD2 (5 bases). Trimming cost V 5 bases and J 6 bases, with 17 bases left between them. This CDR3 region has 15 residues. Germline values: CDR1 SGHVS, CDR2 FQNEAQ.

The CDR3 region is CAISDQVGETGNEQFF. CDR3 coding DNA: TGTGCCATCAGTGACCAGGTCGGGGAAACGGGCAATGAGCAGTTCTTC. The rearrangement links TRBV10-3 to TRBJ2-1, with D perhaps matching TRBD2 (5 bases). Trimming shortened V by 3 bases and J by 6 bases, and 18 bases separated the two germline ends. The CDR3 extends over 16 amino acids. Per the germline V gene, CDR1 is ENHRY and CDR2 is SYGVKD.

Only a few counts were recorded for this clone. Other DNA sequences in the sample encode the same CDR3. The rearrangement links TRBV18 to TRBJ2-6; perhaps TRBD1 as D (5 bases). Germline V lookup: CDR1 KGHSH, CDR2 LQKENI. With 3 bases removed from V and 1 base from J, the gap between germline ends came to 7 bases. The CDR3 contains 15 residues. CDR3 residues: CASSPSGSGANVLTF. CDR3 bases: TGTGCCAGCTCACCCTCAGGGTCTGGGGCCAACGTCCTGACTTTC.

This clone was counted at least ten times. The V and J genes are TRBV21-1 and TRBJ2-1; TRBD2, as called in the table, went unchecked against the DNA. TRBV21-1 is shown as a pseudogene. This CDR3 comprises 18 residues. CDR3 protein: CASSTPTVLAPSYNEQFF. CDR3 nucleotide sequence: TGTGCCAGCAGCACTCCCACCGTTCTAGCGCCCTCCTACAATGAGCAGTTCTTC.

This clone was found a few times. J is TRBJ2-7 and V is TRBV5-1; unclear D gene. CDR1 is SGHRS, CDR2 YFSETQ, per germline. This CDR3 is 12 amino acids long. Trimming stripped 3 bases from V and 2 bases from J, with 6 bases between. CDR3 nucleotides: TGCGCCAGCAGCTCCGGACCCTACGAGCAGTACTTC. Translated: CASSSGPYEQYF.

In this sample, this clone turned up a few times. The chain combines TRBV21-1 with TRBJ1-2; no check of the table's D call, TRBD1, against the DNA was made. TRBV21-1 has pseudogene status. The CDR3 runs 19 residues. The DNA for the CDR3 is TGTGCCAGCAGCATTTTGACCGGACAGGGTACCGGTACTAACTATGGCTACACCTTC. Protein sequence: CASSILTGQGTGTNYGYTF.

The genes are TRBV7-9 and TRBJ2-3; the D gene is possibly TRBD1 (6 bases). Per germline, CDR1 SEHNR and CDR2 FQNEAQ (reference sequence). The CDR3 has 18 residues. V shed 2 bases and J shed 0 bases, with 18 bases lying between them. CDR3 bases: TGTGCCAGCAGCTTAACGCAGGGGTCGTGGAAAAGCACAGATACGCAGTATTTT. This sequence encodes CASSLTQGSWKSTDTQYF.